This T cell receptor (beta chain) was documented in a study of T-cell memory formation after mild COVID-19. This CDR3 region has 12 residues. Germline V gene data show CDR1 as SGHAT and CDR2 as FQNNGV. V dropped 3 bases and J dropped 7; count of bases not matched to a gene: 3. TCRdb passed the 5' RACE reads through MiXCR, listing each CDR3 protein once. The sample shows approximately 570,000 distinct CDR3 sequences, about 20% of them seen only once. The receptor was isolated from an adult woman who had mild COVID-19 (a few samples of this study predate the infection). Cell type and time point are not known. The genes are TRBV11-2 and TRBJ2-7; TRBD2 matches 7 bases. Source material: PBMCs or a T cell subset sorted from them (not recorded which). The CDR3 bases are TGTGCCAGCAGCTTTACTAGCGCTGAGCAGTACTTC. It translates to CASSFTSAEQYF.